The source of this T cell receptor beta chain is a study of blood T cell repertoires in COVID-19. Study at large: Sites in the United States, Italy and Spain provided acute and convalescent COVID-19 samples.

Original processing methods: Reference gene primer amplification in the assay estimated nucleated cell counts. Clones were read by immunoSEQ multiplex PCR, and TCRdb kept only the in-frame ones, dropping some. The V and J calls and clone size come from that table; D and trimming were worked out from the DNA. The profile covers tens of thousands of clones, with about four fifths appearing a single time and around 7.2% taken by the ten largest. The CDR3 contains 15 residues. The germline V gene has CDR1 KGHSH and CDR2 LQKENI. The V gene end was trimmed by 5 bases and the J gene end by 6 bases; junction bases not matched to a gene: 6.

Sequencing was carried out using peripheral blood. The rearrangement uses TRBV18 and TRBJ2-1; 11 bases agree with TRBD2. The origin of this receptor is a man aged 65-85 years with active COVID-19. CDR3 in DNA: TGTGCCAGCTCAAATAGCGGGGGGGCGGCCAATGAGCAGTTCTTC. Amino acid sequence: CASSNSGGAANEQFF.